The 31 T cell receptor beta chains listed next were all sequenced from one sample in a study of beta chain features in type 1 diabetes. The authors reverse transcribed all of the isolated RNA, so sequencing captured expressed TCRB transcripts. The data were produced by immunoSEQ multiplex PCR, yet TCRdb's version contains in-frame clones alone and is incomplete. Of about 900,000 clones in the sample, 15% to 20% are singletons; the top ten hold 0.02% to 0.025%. The sequencing sample was made of naive CD4+ T cells from blood. The receptors were gathered from a young woman in good health.

The CDR3, as DNA: TGTGCCAGCAGTTTCGCAGGGGGCACCTACAATGAGCAGTTCTTC. Protein product: CASSFAGGTYNEQFF. The chain links TRBV28 to TRBJ2-1; 8 nucleotides line up with TRBD1. The CDR3 extends over 15 amino acids. J was trimmed by 2 bases and V by 3 bases; bases with no gene match: 3. Germline CDR1 and CDR2: MDHEN and SYDVKM.

The CDR3 sequence is CASSVVHEQYF. Here the CDR3 DNA reads TGTGCCAGCAGCGTAGTACACGAGCAGTACTTC. The rearrangement links TRBV9 to TRBJ2-7; no clear D gene. Trimming took off 0 bases at V and 5 bases at J, with 3 bases between the two ends. The CDR3 is made up of 11 amino acids. Germline CDR1 reads SGDLS; CDR2 reads YYNGEE. Supplemented by reference TRBV9 and TRBJ2-7, the full variable domain reads DSGVTQTPKHLITATGQRVTLRCSPRSGDLSVYWYQQSLDQGLQFLIQYYNGEERAKGNILERFSAQQFPDLHSELNLSSLELGDSALYFCASSVVHEQYFGPGTRLTVT.

The chain recombines TRBV7-8 with TRBJ2-3; D might be TRBD1 or TRBD2, each matching 5 bases. In germline, CDR1 is SGHVS, CDR2 FQNEAQ. V was trimmed by 5 bases and J by 2 bases, leaving 11 bases between them. CDR3 length: 14 residues. The CDR3 sequence: CASSTWGITDTQYF. The CDR3 bases are TGTGCCAGCAGCACGTGGGGGATCACAGATACGCAGTATTTT. The whole variable domain, filled in from reference TRBV7-8 and TRBJ2-3, reads GAGVSQSPRYKVAKRGQDVALRCDPISGHVSLFWYQQALGQGPEFLTYFQNEAQLDKSGLPSDRFFAERPEGSVSTLKIQRTQQEDSAVYLCASSTWGITDTQYFGPGTRLTVL.

J is TRBJ2-2 and V is TRBV7-9; TRBD1 matches 8 bases. The germline CDR1 and CDR2 sequences are SEHNR and FQNEAQ (reference sequence). Trimming at V came to 5 bases and at J to 4 bases, leaving 9 bases not matched to a gene. The CDR3 runs 16 residues. CDR3 sequence reads: CASSPRTGGFTGELFF. The CDR3, as DNA: TGTGCCAGCAGCCCGCGCACAGGGGGATTCACCGGGGAGCTGTTTTTT.

This sequence joins TRBV11-2 and TRBJ2-7, with 8 positions matching TRBD2. The germline V gene has CDR1 SGHAT and CDR2 FQNNGV. After removal of 1 base from V and 3 bases from J, the junction contained 2 bases not matched to a gene. CDR3 length: 14 amino acids. This chain's CDR3 is CASSLVAGFYEQYF. CDR3 DNA sequence: TGTGCCAGCAGCTTAGTAGCGGGGTTCTACGAGCAGTACTTC.

A note on this clone: This specimen includes other DNA sequences encoding the same CDR3. The V call is TRBV5-1, the J call TRBJ2-5; a weak D match, TRBD2 (6 bases). V lost 5 bases and J lost 4, with 12 bases in between. CDR1 and CDR2 from the germline V gene are SGHRS and YFSETQ. This CDR3 spans 13 amino acids. Here the CDR3 reads CASSSGGGETQYF. CDR3 bases: TGCGCCAGCAGTAGCGGTGGGGGAGAGACCCAGTACTTC.

This clone was recorded many times. This chain uses TRBV15 with TRBJ2-2; D uncertain. Germline V lookup: CDR1 LNHNV, CDR2 YYDKDF (reference sequence). The V and J ends lost 8 bases and 8 bases respectively, with 15 bases between them. CDR3 length: 13 amino acids. The DNA of the CDR3 is TGTGCCACCGAGTCCTATGGCTCGGGGGAGCTGTTTTTT. It codes for CATESYGSGELFF. Looking up the rest from reference TRBV15 and TRBJ2-2 gives the full variable domain: DAMVIQNPRYQVTQFGKPVTLSCSQTLNHNVMYWYQQKSSQAPKLLFHYYDKDFNNEADTPDNFQSRRPNTSFCFLDIRSPGLGDTAMYLCATESYGSGELFFGEGSRLTVL.

The genes are TRBV5-6 and TRBJ2-7; D tentatively fits TRBD1 or TRBD2 (6 bases each). The germline V and J ends were trimmed by 5 bases and 2 bases, with 20 bases remaining between them. Germline loops: CDR1 SGHDT, CDR2 YYEEEE. This CDR3 is 16 amino acids long. The CDR3 region is CASSRGGAGAPYEQYF. DNA for the CDR3: TGTGCCAGCAGTCGTGGCGGGGCAGGGGCTCCCTACGAGCAGTACTTC. The full variable domain, completed using reference TRBV5-6 and TRBJ2-7, is DAGVTQSPTHLIKTRGQQVTLRCSPKSGHDTVSWYQQALGQGPQFIFQYYEEEERQRGNFPDRFSGHQFPNYSSELNVNALLLGDSALYLCASSRGGAGAPYEQYFGPGTRLTVT.

The chain has TRBV12-2 and TRBJ2-7; no check of the table's D call, TRBD2, against the DNA was made. TRBV12-2 is recorded as a pseudogene. The CDR3 is 18 amino acids. CDR3 coding DNA: TGTGCAAGTCGCTTAGTTTTCCGCAGGGTGGGACTGGACTACGAGCAGTACTTC. This codes for CASRLVFRRVGLDYEQYF.

The chain links TRBV25-1 to TRBJ1-1; no definite D call. The germline CDR1 and CDR2 sequences are MGHDK and SYGVNS. V lost 7 bases and J 3 bases, leaving 18 bases between the germline ends. CDR3 length equals 15 residues. The CDR3: CASMFDRKSDTEAFF. CDR3 in DNA: TGTGCCAGCATGTTTGATAGGAAGTCGGACACTGAAGCTTTCTTT.

The genes are TRBV7-2 and TRBJ1-2; possibly TRBD1 for D (6 bases). Germline V gene lookup returns CDR1 SGHTA and CDR2 FQGNSA. V lost 8 bases and J 8 bases, leaving 18 bases between the germline ends. This CDR3 spans 13 amino acids. The DNA for the CDR3 is TGTGCCAGCTCGGGGGCAGGTGCTAACGGCTACACCTTC. Encoded protein: CASSGAGANGYTF.

This clone was detected a few times. The identical CDR3 is also encoded by other nucleotide sequences in the sample. The rearrangement uses TRBV15 and TRBJ1-2; 8 bases match TRBD1. The CDR3 extends over 18 amino acids. Losses at the gene ends were 0 bases for V and 0 bases for J; bases not matched to a gene: 9. CDR1 LNHNV and CDR2 YYDKDF come from the germline V gene (reference sequence). CDR3 coding DNA: TGTGCCACCAGCAGAGACTTGGACAGGGTTGGAGCTAACTATGGCTACACCTTC. Residues: CATSRDLDRVGANYGYTF.

This clone was seen a handful of times. The CDR3 DNA sequence: TGTGCCAGCAGTGATGGGGTAGCGGGAGGAAGAACTAGCACAGATACGCAGTATTTT. Protein product: CASSDGVAGGRTSTDTQYF. The chain has TRBV6-1 and TRBJ2-3, with 10 nucleotides matching TRBD2. The junction had 12 bases not matched to a gene; V was cut back by 3 bases and J by 0 bases. CDR1 is MNHNS, CDR2 SASEGT, per germline. This CDR3 has 19 amino acids.

This clone has a single count. The V call is TRBV28, the J call TRBJ1-5; possibly TRBD1 for D (5 bases). The germline gives CDR1 MDHEN, CDR2 SYDVKM. Between the trimmed V and J ends, which lost 6 bases and 3 bases, there was a span of 18 bases. The CDR3 is 16 residues long. CDR3 in amino acids: CASSPPAAGINQPQHF. For the CDR3, the DNA is TGTGCCAGCAGCCCCCCAGCGGCAGGGATCAATCAGCCCCAGCATTTT. The full variable domain, with the rest looked up from reference TRBV28 and TRBJ1-5, is DVKVTQSSRYLVKRTGEKVFLECVQDMDHENMFWYRQDPGLGLRLIYFSYDVKMKEKGDIPEGYSVSREKKERFSLILESASTNQTSMYLCASSPPAAGINQPQHFGDGTRLSIL.

This clone was found once. The gene calls are TRBV2 and TRBJ2-7, with TRBD1 identical over 7 bases. The ends lost 8 bases at V and 0 bases at J; junction bases unmatched: 4. Germline CDR1 reads SNHLY; CDR2 reads FYNNEI. The CDR3 consists of 13 residues. CDR3 region: CASGTATSYEQYF. In nucleotides, the CDR3 is TGTGCCAGCGGGACAGCCACCTCCTACGAGCAGTACTTC.

The chain couples TRBV7-3 to TRBJ2-2; no definite D call. Trimming removed 6 bases at V and 4 bases at J, with 9 bases between. The germline gives CDR1 SGHTA, CDR2 FQGTGA. This CDR3 is 13 amino acids long. CDR3 loop: CASSPGVTGELFF. The CDR3 bases are TGTGCCAGCAGTCCCGGAGTCACCGGGGAGCTGTTTTTT.

This clone has more than one count but fewer than ten. J is TRBJ2-3 and V is TRBV28; D gene unclear. The CDR3 loop spans 11 amino acids. Germline V CDR1 and CDR2: MDHEN, SYDVKM. V was cut by 6 bases and J by 4 bases, with 5 bases left in between. The CDR3 coding sequence is TGTGCCAGCAGCAGTCCAGATACGCAGTATTTT. Translated, it gives CASSSPDTQYF.

This clone was counted a few times. CDR3 residues: CASSESLRGGSYNEQFF. CDR3 DNA: TGTGCCAGCAGTGAATCCCTTAGGGGGGGCTCCTACAATGAGCAGTTCTTC. The chain recombines TRBV2 with TRBJ2-1, with a possible D match to TRBD2 (7 bases). The germline V gene has CDR1 SNHLY and CDR2 FYNNEI. This CDR3 has 17 amino acids. Trimming shortened V by 2 bases and J by 0 bases, and 14 bases separated the two germline ends.

This clone was seen only a few times. At one boundary the junction diverges from the germline segment, which might be a read error. The CDR3 nucleotides are TGTGCCATCAGTGAGTCAGCGATGTTTTTAGCCAAAAACATTCAGTACTTC. Its protein product is CAISESAMFLAKNIQYF. V usage is TRBV6-1 and J usage is TRBJ2-4, with D uncertain. Germline lookup yields CDR1 MNHNS and CDR2 SASEGT. The CDR3 spans 17 residues.

This clone appeared a few times. This sequence joins TRBV11-2 and TRBJ2-1, with D possibly TRBD1 on 6 matching bases. The V end was cut by 4 bases, the J end by 8 bases, with 12 bases between. The length of the CDR3 is 13 residues. Per the germline V gene, CDR1 is SGHAT and CDR2 is FQNNGV. CDR3 bases: TGTGCCAGCAGCTCACAGGGTAGCCATGAGCAGTTCTTC. This codes for CASSSQGSHEQFF.

The chain is built from TRBV2 and TRBJ1-1; D unresolved. Trimming shortened V by 6 bases and J by 0 bases, and 8 bases separated the two germline ends. The CDR3 extends over 13 amino acids. Germline V CDR1 and CDR2: SNHLY, FYNNEI. This CDR3 reads CASSLQLNTEAFF. The CDR3, as DNA: TGTGCCAGCAGCCTTCAACTGAACACTGAAGCTTTCTTT.

This chain joins TRBV7-8 and TRBJ1-1; no reliable D call. Deletions cut 0 bases from V and 0 bases from J, with 8 bases between. CDR3 length equals 15 residues. The germline CDR1 and CDR2 sequences are SGHVS and FQNEAQ. CDR3 sequence (DNA): TGTGCCAGCAGCTTAGCGGGATCCCTGAACACTGAAGCTTTCTTT. Translation: CASSLAGSLNTEAFF. The full variable domain, in which reference TRBV7-8 and TRBJ1-1 provide the parts outside the CDR3, is GAGVSQSPRYKVAKRGQDVALRCDPISGHVSLFWYQQALGQGPEFLTYFQNEAQLDKSGLPSDRFFAERPEGSVSTLKIQRTQQEDSAVYLCASSLAGSLNTEAFFGQGTRLTVV.

Of note for this clone: A much larger clone differs by one base, so this may be a read error. This sample also contains other DNA sequences that code for the same CDR3. V usage is TRBV5-4 and J usage is TRBJ2-1, with D perhaps being TRBD1 or TRBD2 (6 bases each). This CDR3 comprises 15 residues. CDR1 is SGHNT and CDR2 is YYREEE in the germline V gene (reference sequence). Trimming shortened V by 2 bases and J by 0 bases, and 9 bases separated the two germline ends. In DNA form, the CDR3 reads TGTGCCAGCAGCTTAGGGGGGAGCTCCTACAATGAGCAGTTCTTC. Its translation is CASSLGGSSYNEQFF.

In its sample, this clone was seen a few times. The J gene is TRBJ2-1, the V gene TRBV7-2; a possible D gene is TRBD2 (6 bases). V lost 2 bases, J lost 2 bases, and 19 bases lay in between. Per germline, CDR1 SGHTA and CDR2 FQGNSA. The CDR3 is 18 residues long. CDR3 DNA sequence: TGTGCCAGCAGCTTACGGGCCCGGAGGGCGGGTACCTACAATGAGCAGTTCTTC. Its protein product is CASSLRARRAGTYNEQFF.

This clone was seen a few times. The rearrangement uses TRBV2 and TRBJ1-2; D is unclear. The V end was cut by 7 bases, the J end by 0 bases, with 12 bases between. This CDR3 comprises 14 residues. CDR1 and CDR2 (germline): SNHLY, FYNNEI. The CDR3 loop reads CASNLAGSNYGYTF. CDR3 in DNA: TGTGCCAGCAATCTGGCGGGATCTAACTATGGCTACACCTTC.

This clone was counted a few times. This rearrangement joins TRBV10-3 to TRBJ2-3, with D perhaps matching TRBD2 (5 bases). Trimming stripped 7 bases from V and 6 bases from J, with 14 bases between. Germline CDR1 reads ENHRY; CDR2 reads SYGVKD. The CDR3 spans 13 residues. The CDR3 coding sequence is TGTGCCATCACCGAGGAGGTTCATGATACGCAGTATTTT. Protein product: CAITEEVHDTQYF.

The V call is TRBV7-3, the J call TRBJ2-3; the D is unclear. The CDR3 is 13 residues long. Germline assignment: CDR1 SGHTA and CDR2 FQGTGA. V was pared by 2 bases and J by 4 bases, with 7 bases between. The CDR3 DNA reads as TGTGCCAGCAGCTTAGCTAGTGCAGATACGCAGTATTTT. Translated, it gives CASSLASADTQYF.

This clone was picked up a small number of times. The gene calls are TRBV6-6 and TRBJ2-1; maybe TRBD2 (6 bases). CDR1 and CDR2 (germline): MNHNY, SVGAGI (reference sequence). Trimming pared 10 bases from V and 5 bases from J, leaving 15 bases between. CDR3 size: 13 residues. The DNA for the CDR3 is TGTGCCATCGTAAGCGGGTATGACAATGAGCAGTTCTTC. Protein product: CAIVSGYDNEQFF.

This clone was seen a handful of times. This chain uses TRBV7-3 with TRBJ2-2; maybe TRBD2 (6 bases). Deletions cut 2 bases from V and 7 bases from J, with 14 bases between. The CDR3 length is 15 residues. CDR1 is SGHTA, CDR2 FQGTGA, per germline. CDR3 in DNA: TGTGCCAGCAGCTTAGGAGGGGATCACGGCGGGGAGCTGTTTTTT. Protein sequence: CASSLGGDHGGELFF.

This clone was seen more than once but under ten times. V and J are TRBV6-5 and TRBJ2-7; a weak D match, TRBD2 (6 bases). Germline V gene lookup returns CDR1 MNHEY and CDR2 SVGAGI. The CDR3 spans 15 residues. V was pared by 4 bases and J by 2 bases, with 15 bases between. This CDR3 is CASSFRGGLTYEQYF. The CDR3 DNA sequence: TGTGCCAGCAGTTTTCGAGGAGGGCTCACCTACGAGCAGTACTTC.

The V call is TRBV6-6, the J call TRBJ1-2, with TRBD1 matching 12 bases. V lost 6 bases and J lost 6; bases outside the gene matches: 5. From germline, CDR1 is MNHNY and CDR2 SVGAGI (reference sequence). This CDR3 is 14 amino acids long. The CDR3 here is CASSPGQGADGYTF. In DNA form, the CDR3 reads TGTGCCAGCAGCCCGGGACAGGGGGCTGATGGCTACACCTTC.